This T cell receptor (beta chain) was recorded in a study of response to subunit inactivated influenza vaccine. Study conclusions and caveats: T cells newly recruited by each seasonal influenza vaccination are few, the authors suggested.

TCRdb redid the calling of the RT-PCR reads with MiXCR, one entry per CDR3 protein. Among hundreds of thousands of distinct CDR3 sequences listed, about 12% were seen once. The CDR3 loop spans 15 amino acids. Germline assignment: CDR1 SGHTA and CDR2 FQGNSA. V lost 2 bases and J lost 7; bases outside the gene matches: 11. This clonotype occurred a few times. The target antigen is unknown. The TCR comes from a man aged 50-59 years who received an inactivated influenza vaccine. This chain uses TRBV7-2 with TRBJ2-7; the match to TRBD2 covers 7 bases. The sample in question was PBMCs from blood, obtained on the day of vaccination. The CDR3 sequence is CASSLSREQIGEQYF. CDR3 DNA: TGTGCCAGCAGCTTATCGCGGGAGCAAATTGGGGAGCAGTACTTC.